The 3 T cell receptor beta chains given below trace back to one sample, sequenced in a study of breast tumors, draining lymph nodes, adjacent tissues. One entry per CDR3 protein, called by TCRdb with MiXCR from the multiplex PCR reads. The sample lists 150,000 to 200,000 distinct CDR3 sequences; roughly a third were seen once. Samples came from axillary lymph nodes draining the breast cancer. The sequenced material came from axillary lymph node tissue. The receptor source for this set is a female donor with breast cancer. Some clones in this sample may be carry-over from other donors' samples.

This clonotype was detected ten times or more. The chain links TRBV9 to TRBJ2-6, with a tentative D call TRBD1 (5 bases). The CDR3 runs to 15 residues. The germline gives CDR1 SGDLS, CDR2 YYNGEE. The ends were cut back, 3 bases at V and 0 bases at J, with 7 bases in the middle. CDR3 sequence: CASSATGSGANVLTF. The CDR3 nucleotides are TGTGCCAGCAGCGCTACAGGCTCTGGGGCCAACGTCCTGACTTTC.

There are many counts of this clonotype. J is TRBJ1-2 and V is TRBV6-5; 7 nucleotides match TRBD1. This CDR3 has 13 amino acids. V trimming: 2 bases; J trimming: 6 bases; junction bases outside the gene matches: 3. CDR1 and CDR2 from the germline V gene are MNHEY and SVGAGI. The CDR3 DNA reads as TGTGCCAGCAGTTACAGGGGGCGTGATGGCTACACCTTC. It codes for CASSYRGRDGYTF.

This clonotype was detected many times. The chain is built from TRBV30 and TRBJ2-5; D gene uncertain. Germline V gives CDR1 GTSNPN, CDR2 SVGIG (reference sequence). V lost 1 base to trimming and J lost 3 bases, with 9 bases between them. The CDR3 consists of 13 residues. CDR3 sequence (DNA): TGTGCCTGGAGTGAAGGAGCGAAAGAGACCCAGTACTTC. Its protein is CAWSEGAKETQYF.